This TCR beta chain was captured by sequencing in a study of follicular helper T cells after annual influenza vaccination (dated by TCRdb to about 2017). Turning to the overall study: After each seasonal influenza vaccination, blood samples were collected on days 0, 7 and 28. To study recall of cTfh clones, some subjects were followed across successive annual vaccinations spanning the 2013-2014, 2014-2015 and 2015-2016 seasons. One week after vaccination, a second recruited cohort of 12 subjects (Table S1) displayed a similar ICOS+CD38+ cTfh response. Multi-year samples were obtained from about 6 subjects, with two vaccination seasons covered for a few subjects and three seasons covered for two subjects. The 2015 samples were processed right after collection, while the 2013-2014 samples were cryopreserved.

CDR1 and CDR2, per the germline V gene (reference sequence), are GTSNPN and SVGIG. From cysteine to phenylalanine, the CDR3 is 13 amino acids long. The only DNA kept is the CDR3, 39 bases in frame from the first base. V and J lose 0 bases and 10 bases, and a span of 15 bases separates them. Note on this clone: Its antigen specificity is not known. Base qualities are not recorded, but no much larger clone differs from it by a single base.

The sample's time point label is to be understood as: 2015-2016 season, pre-vaccination. Adults received seasonal inactivated influenza vaccine (Fluvarix), and TCRB sequencing tracked sorted blood CD4 subsets before and after vaccination. To be eligible, subjects had to live in the community and must not have received influenza vaccine in the previous 6 months. Exclusions included influenza vaccine contraindications, substance abuse, HIV/AIDS, active malignancy, immunomodulatory medication and active illness such as respiratory infection. Per time point, between about 35 and 100 mL of blood was sampled. Circulating Tfh were defined as non-naive CD4+CXCR5+PD-1+ cells, and these cells were sorted into ICOS+CD38+ and ICOS-CD38- fractions. Either Ficoll-Paque PLUS or SepMate separation was used to isolate PBMC. Before DNA was extracted, the cell subsets were sorted from PBMC using a BD FACS Aria. The library came from the immunoSEQ multiplex PCR assay. Adaptive Biotechnologies carried out TCRB amplification, library preparation, sequencing and preliminary bioinformatics at Survey level resolution. For TCRB sequencing, genomic DNA from sorted cTfh populations was amplified by multiplex PCR. The authors' pipeline ran thus. In R, clonality was calculated as 1 minus the normalized Shannon entropy, and the Gini index was computed using the R package ineq. Overlap score was the summed counts of shared sequences divided by total counts of all sequences in both compared samples. The significance of shared clonotypes was tested with Fisher's exact test, assuming a theoretical repertoire of 10^7 TCRB sequences. TCRdb re-hosts the immuneACCESS table, in-frame sequences only. Its copies lack some clones; in the studies checked, an unresolved V gene accounts for under half of them, and the cause for the rest is not known. That table supplies the V and J calls and clone size; D and trimming were determined from the DNA. Here the sample has around 10,000 clones; about 84% occur a single time. The top ten clonotypes cover about 3.6% of the sample.

Findings and caveats that apply to the study as a whole: Successive annual vaccinations recalled a recurrent oligoclonal ICOS+CD38+ cTfh response that contained tetramer and AIM influenza-specific clonotypes. ICOS+CD38+ cTfh clonality correlated with the frequency of that population, and its change correlated with the change in circulating plasmablast frequency. Because only about 8.5-20% of the analyzed cells gave productive TCRB sequences, there was no way to sample rare clonotypes. Day 7 ICOS+CD38+ clones were most often found later in ICOS-CD38- cTfh, suggesting that subset may serve as a memory reservoir.

The sample was CXCR5+ CD38- circulating T follicular helper cells from blood, taken on the day of influenza vaccination. Read against the paper, the sample's cell subset or site label means: circulating Tfh, non-naive CD4+CXCR5+PD-1+ (ICOS+CD38+ or ICOS-CD38-). The sequence came from an adult who received the influenza vaccine. The rearrangement joined TRBV30 to TRBJ1-2, with a weak D call of TRBD1 (5 bases match). The CDR3 amino acid sequence is: CAWSVQLQGYYTF. The bases are TGTGCCTGGAGTGTACAACTCCAGGGTTACTACACCTTC.